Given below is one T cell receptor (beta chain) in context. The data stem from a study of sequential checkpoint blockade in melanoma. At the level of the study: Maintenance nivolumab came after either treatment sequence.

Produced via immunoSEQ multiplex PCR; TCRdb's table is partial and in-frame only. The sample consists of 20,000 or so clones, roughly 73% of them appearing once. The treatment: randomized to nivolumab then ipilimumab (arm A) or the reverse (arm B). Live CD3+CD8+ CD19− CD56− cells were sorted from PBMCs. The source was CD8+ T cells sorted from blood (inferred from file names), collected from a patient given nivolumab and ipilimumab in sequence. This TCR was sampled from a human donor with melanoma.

This chain's CDR3 is CSVETGSYEQYF. As DNA, the CDR3 is TGCAGCGTTGAAACCGGGTCCTACGAGCAGTACTTC. The chain employs TRBV29-1 and TRBJ2-7; D unresolved. The V and J ends lost 2 bases and 1 base respectively, with 6 bases between them. In germline, CDR1 is SQVTM, CDR2 ANQGSEA. This CDR3 is 12 amino acids long.